This T cell receptor beta chain came from a study of blood T cell repertoires in COVID-19. Study overall: COVID-19 samples, acute and convalescent, were from the United States, Italy and Spain. T cells, B-cell-depleted T cells, or PBMCs supplied cDNA or gDNA.

CDR3 size: 13 residues. CDR1 is SQVTM, CDR2 ANQGSEA, per germline. In the study's own analysis: From reference gene primer amplification, estimates of nucleated cell counts were derived. Profiled with immunoSEQ multiplex PCR; TCRdb holds only in-frame clones, not every one. The D gene and trimming were derived from the DNA, and the V and J assignments and clone size from that table. The data hold 60,000 to 75,000 clones, with more than 75% observed a single time. Source material: peripheral blood. The rearrangement uses TRBV29-1 and TRBJ1-2; D ambiguous. The TCR comes from a man between 60 and 75 years old with acute or convalescent COVID-19. The CDR3 sequence: CSAPTSGNGGYTF. In DNA form, the CDR3 reads TGCAGTGCTCCCACCTCGGGGAACGGTGGCTACACCTTC.